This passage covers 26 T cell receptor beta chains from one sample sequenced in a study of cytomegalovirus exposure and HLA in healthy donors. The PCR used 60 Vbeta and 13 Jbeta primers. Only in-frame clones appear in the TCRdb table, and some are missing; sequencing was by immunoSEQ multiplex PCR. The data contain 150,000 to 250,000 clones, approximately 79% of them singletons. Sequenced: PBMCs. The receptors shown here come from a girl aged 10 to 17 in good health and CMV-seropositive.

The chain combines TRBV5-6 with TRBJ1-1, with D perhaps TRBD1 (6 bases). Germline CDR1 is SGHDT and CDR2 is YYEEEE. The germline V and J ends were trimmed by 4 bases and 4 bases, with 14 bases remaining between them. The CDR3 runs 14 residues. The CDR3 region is CASSLGHSVTEAFF. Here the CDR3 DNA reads TGTGCCAGCAGCCTGGGACATTCAGTCACTGAAGCTTTCTTT.

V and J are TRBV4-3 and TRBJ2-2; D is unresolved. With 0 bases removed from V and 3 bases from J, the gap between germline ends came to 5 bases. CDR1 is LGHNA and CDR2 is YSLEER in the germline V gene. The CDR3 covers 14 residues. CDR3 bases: TGCGCCAGCAGCCAAGATGGCTACACCGGGGAGCTGTTTTTT. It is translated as CASSQDGYTGELFF.

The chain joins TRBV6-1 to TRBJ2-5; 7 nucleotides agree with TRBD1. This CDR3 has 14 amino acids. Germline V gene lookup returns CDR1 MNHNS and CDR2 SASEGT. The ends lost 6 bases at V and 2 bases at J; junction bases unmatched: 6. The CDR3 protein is CASSDRESQETQYF. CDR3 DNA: TGTGCCAGCAGCGACAGGGAGAGTCAAGAGACCCAGTACTTC.

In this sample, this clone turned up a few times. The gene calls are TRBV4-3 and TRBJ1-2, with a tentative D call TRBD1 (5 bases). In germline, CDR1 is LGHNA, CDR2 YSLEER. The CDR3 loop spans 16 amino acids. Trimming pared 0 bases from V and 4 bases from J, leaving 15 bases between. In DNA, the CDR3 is TGCGCCAGCAGCCAAGATCCGGGCGGGGGGAGCTATGGCTACACCTTC. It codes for CASSQDPGGGSYGYTF.

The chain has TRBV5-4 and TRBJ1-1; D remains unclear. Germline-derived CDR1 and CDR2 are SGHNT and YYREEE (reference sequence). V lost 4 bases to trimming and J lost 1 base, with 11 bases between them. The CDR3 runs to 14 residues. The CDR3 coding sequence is TGTGCCAGCAGCGGCGGCCTGGGGAACACTGAAGCTTTCTTT. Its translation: CASSGGLGNTEAFF.

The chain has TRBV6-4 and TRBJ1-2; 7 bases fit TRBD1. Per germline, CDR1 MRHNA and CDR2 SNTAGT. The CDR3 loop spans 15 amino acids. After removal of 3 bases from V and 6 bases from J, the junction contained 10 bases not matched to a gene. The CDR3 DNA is TGTGCCAGCAGTGAGTGGGCAGGGGGTTTGGATGGCTACACCTTC. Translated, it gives CASSEWAGGLDGYTF.

CDR3 DNA sequence: TGTGCCAGCAGTGAAGGTGGCAGGCCCTATAGTGGCTACACCTTC. As protein: CASSEGGRPYSGYTF. This chain uses TRBV6-1 with TRBJ1-2; no reliable D call. The CDR3 runs 15 residues. Germline lookup yields CDR1 MNHNS and CDR2 SASEGT. The V and J ends lost 1 base and 7 bases respectively, with 16 bases between them.

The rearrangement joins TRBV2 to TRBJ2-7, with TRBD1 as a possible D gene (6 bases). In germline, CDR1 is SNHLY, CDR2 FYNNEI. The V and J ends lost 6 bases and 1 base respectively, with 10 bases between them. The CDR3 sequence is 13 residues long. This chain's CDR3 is CASSGQLSYEQYF. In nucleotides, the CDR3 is TGTGCCAGCAGCGGACAGTTATCCTACGAGCAGTACTTC.

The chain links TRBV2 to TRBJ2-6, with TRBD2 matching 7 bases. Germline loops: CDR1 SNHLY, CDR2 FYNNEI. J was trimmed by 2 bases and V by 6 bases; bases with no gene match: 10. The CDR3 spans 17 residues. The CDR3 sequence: CASRSGTAGAGANVLTF. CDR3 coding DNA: TGTGCCAGCAGGTCCGGGACGGCGGGGGCTGGGGCCAACGTCCTGACTTTC.

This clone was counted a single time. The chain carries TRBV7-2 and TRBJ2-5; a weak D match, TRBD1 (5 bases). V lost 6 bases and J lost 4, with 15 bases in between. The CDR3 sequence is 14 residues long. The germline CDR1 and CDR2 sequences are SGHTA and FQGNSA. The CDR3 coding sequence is TGTGCCAGCAGTTTTCAAGGGGCAGGAGAGACCCAGTACTTC. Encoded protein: CASSFQGAGETQYF.

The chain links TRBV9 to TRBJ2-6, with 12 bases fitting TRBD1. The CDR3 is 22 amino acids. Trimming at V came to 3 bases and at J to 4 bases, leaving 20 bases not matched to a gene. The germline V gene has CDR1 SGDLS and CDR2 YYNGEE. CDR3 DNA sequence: TGTGCCAGCAGCGCGAGCGGGACAGGGGGCGCAGATGGCCACGGGGGGGCCAACGTCCTGACTTTC. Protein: CASSASGTGGADGHGGANVLTF.

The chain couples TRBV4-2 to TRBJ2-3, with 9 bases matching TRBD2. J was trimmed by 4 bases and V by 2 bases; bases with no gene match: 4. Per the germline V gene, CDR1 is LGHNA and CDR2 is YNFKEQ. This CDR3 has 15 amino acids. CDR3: CASSQLRGGADTQYF. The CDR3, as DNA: TGTGCCAGCAGCCAATTGCGGGGGGGCGCAGATACGCAGTATTTT.

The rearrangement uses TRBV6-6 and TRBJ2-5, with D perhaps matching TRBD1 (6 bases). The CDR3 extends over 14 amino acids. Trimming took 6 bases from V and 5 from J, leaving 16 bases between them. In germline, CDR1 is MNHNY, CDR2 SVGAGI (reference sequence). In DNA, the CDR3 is TGTGCCAGCAGCAATCTACAGGGCAGGGAGACCCAGTACTTC. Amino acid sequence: CASSNLQGRETQYF.

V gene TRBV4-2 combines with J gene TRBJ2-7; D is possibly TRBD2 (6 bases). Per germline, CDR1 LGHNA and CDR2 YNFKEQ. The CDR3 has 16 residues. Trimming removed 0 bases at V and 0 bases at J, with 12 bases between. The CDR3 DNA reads TGTGCCAGCAGCCAAGATTTAGGGACTGGCTCCTACGAGCAGTACTTC. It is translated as CASSQDLGTGSYEQYF.

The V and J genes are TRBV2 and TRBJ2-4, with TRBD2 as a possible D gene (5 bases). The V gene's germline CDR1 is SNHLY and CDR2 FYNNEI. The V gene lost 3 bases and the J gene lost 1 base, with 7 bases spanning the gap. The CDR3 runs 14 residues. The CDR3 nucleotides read TGTGCCAGCAGTGATCCGGGGGCCAAAAACATTCAGTACTTC. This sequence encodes CASSDPGAKNIQYF.

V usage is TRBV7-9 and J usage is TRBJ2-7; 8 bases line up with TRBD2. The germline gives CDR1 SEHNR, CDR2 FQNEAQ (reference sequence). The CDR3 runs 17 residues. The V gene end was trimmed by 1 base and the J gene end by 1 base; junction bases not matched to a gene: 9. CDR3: CASSLGGWRGASYEQYF. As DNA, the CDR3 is TGTGCCAGCAGCTTAGGCGGGTGGCGGGGGGCTTCCTACGAGCAGTACTTC.

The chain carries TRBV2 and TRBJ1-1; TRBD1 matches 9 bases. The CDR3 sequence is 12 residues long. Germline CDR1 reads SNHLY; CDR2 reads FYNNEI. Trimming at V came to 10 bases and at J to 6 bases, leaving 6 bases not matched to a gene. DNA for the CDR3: TGTGCCATAGCCGGGGACAGGGCTGAAGCTTTCTTT. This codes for CAIAGDRAEAFF.

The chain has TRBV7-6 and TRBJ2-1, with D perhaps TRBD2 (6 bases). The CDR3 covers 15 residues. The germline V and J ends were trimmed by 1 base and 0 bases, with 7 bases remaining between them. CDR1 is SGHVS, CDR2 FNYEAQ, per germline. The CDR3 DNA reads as TGTGCCAGCAGCTTAGGGACTAACTCCTACAATGAGCAGTTCTTC. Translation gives CASSLGTNSYNEQFF.

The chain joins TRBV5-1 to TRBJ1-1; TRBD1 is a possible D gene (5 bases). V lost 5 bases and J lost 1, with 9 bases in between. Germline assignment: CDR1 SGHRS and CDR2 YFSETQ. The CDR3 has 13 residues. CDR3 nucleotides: TGCGCCAGCAGTCCTGGACAGAACACTGAAGCTTTCTTT. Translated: CASSPGQNTEAFF.

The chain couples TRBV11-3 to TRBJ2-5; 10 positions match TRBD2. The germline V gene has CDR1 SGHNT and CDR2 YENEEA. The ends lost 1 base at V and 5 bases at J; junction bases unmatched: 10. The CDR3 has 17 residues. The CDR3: CASSLVFSGGNQETQYF. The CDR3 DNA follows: TGTGCCAGCAGCTTAGTTTTTAGCGGGGGGAATCAGGAGACCCAGTACTTC.

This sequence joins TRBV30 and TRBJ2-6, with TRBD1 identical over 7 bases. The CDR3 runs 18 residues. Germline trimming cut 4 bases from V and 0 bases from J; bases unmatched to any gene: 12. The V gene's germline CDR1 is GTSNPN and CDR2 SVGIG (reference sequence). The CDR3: CAWTSTGTPLSGANVLTF. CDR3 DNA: TGTGCCTGGACCTCGACAGGGACCCCCCTCTCTGGGGCCAACGTCCTGACTTTC.

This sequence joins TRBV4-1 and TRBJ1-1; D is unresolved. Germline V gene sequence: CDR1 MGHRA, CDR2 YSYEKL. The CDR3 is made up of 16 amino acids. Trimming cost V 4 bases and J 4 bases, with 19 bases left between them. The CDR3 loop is CASSPQVGREGTEAFF. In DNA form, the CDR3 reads TGCGCCAGCAGCCCCCAGGTCGGGAGAGAGGGCACTGAAGCTTTCTTT.

CDR3 nucleotide sequence: TGTGCCAGCAGCTTGGGAGGCGACAGGGGGTTCGAGCAGTACTTC. Its translation: CASSLGGDRGFEQYF. The chain has TRBV5-5 and TRBJ2-7; 9 bases agree with TRBD1. The CDR3 is 15 residues long. V shed 0 bases and J 6 bases; nucleotides not matched to a gene: 7. Germline V lookup: CDR1 SGHKS, CDR2 YYEKEE (reference sequence).

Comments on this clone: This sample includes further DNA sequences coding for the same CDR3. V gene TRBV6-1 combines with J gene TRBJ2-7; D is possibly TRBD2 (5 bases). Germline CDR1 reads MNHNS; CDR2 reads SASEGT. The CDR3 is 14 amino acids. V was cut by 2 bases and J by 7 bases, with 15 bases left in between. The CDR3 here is CASSETGRPLEQYF. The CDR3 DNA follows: TGTGCCAGCAGTGAAACGGGGAGACCTCTGGAGCAGTACTTC.

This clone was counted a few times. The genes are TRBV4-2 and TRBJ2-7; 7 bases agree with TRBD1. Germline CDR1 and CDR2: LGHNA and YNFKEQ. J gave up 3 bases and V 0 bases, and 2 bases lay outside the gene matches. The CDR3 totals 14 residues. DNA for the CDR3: TGTGCCAGCAGCCAAGATCAGGGGGACTACGAGCAGTACTTC. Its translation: CASSQDQGDYEQYF.

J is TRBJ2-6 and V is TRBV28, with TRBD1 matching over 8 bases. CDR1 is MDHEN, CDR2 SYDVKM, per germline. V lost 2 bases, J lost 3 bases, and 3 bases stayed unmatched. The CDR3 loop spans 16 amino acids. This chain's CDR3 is CASSLTGGVGANVLTF. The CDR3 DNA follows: TGTGCCAGCAGTTTAACAGGGGGAGTTGGGGCCAACGTCCTGACTTTC.